The sequence of this T cell receptor (beta chain) was determined in a study of blood T cell repertoires in COVID-19. Clinical history reported by participants formed the basis on which cohorts were assigned. Cohort 3 donors counted as recovered after two negative PCRs, clearance, or resolved symptoms. Germline-derived CDR1 and CDR2 are SGHNT and YYREEE (reference sequence). The V end lost 6 bases, the J end lost 4 bases, and 14 bases lay between the germline ends. CDR3 size: 14 residues. Original methodology: Reference gene primer amplification yielded estimated nucleated cell counts. Generated by immunoSEQ multiplex PCR, the TCRdb table keeps only in-frame clones and is missing some. V, J and clone size derive from that table, while D and trimming were established from the DNA sequence. The table includes about 240,000 clones, more than 85% detected once.

This receptor was taken from a woman aged 25 to 39 who had recovered from COVID-19. The sequenced material came from PBMCs or T cells enriched from blood (not recorded which). The V call is TRBV5-4, the J call TRBJ2-1; D not resolved. The CDR3 region is CASTTTDPYNEQFF. Written as DNA, the CDR3 is TGTGCCAGCACCACTACGGATCCTTACAATGAGCAGTTCTTC.